This T cell receptor (beta chain) derives from a study of T cell repertoires in cytomegalovirus infection. The length of the CDR3 is 11 residues. Per the germline V gene, CDR1 is SQVTM and CDR2 is ANQGSEA. The V gene lost 1 base and the J gene lost 8 bases, with 8 bases spanning the gap. A word on this clonotype: Its antigen is still unknown.

MiXCR, applied by TCRdb to the reads, yields one record per CDR3 protein. The sample has 550,000 to 700,000 distinct CDR3 sequences; 40% are singletons. The V and J genes are TRBV29-1 and TRBJ1-2, with a weak D call TRBD1 (6 bases). This clonotype originated in a human donor in good health (CMV status not recorded). Some clones in this sample may be carry-over from other donors' samples. Specimen: cultured PBMCs, collected from culture after CMV antigen stimulation. CDR3 bases: TGCAGCGTTGAAGGTGGGGGCGGCTACACCTTC. As protein: CSVEGGGGYTF.